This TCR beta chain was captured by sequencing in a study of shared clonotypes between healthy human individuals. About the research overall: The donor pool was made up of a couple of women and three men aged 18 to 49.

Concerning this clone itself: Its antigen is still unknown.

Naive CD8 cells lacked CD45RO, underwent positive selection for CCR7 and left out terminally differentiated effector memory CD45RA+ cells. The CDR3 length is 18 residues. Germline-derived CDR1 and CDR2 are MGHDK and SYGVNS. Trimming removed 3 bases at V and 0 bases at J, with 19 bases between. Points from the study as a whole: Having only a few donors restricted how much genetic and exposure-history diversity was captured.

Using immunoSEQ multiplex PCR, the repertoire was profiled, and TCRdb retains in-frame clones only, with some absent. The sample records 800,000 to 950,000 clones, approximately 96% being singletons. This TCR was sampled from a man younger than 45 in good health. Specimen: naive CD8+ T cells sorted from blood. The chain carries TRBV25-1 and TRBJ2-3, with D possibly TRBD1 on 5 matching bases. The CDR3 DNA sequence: TGTGCCAGCAGTGATAAAATGGCCAGGGCGGATAGCACAGATACGCAGTATTTT. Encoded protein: CASSDKMARADSTDTQYF.